Listed below are T cell receptor beta chains from one sample, sequenced in a study of early T cells in non-severe SARS-CoV-2 infection. TCRdb analysed the 5' RACE reads with MiXCR anew, one entry per CDR3 protein. The table records 60,000 or so distinct CDR3 sequences, less than 14% of them present only once. Sequencing input: whole blood. The receptors originated from an adult who was a healthcare worker with PCR-confirmed SARS-CoV-2 infection or an uninfected control (not recorded which). Both conserved end residues are part of each CDR3. The order of the fields is V gene, J gene, clone size, D gene, CDR3 DNA, CDR3 protein. A D gene is named only where the DNA matches it firmly. Rows may omit the clone size; those that give it use once, few, many or a size class.

V gene: TRBV29-1
J gene: TRBJ2-3
clone size: -
D gene: TRBD2
CDR3 DNA: TGCAGCGTTGCGACTAGCGGGGTCACAGATACGCAGTATTTT
CDR3 protein: CSVATSGVTDTQYF

V gene: TRBV7-2
J gene: TRBJ2-5
clone size: few
D gene: -
CDR3 DNA: TGTGCCAGCAGCTTAGGGGCCCAGTACTTC
CDR3 protein: CASSLGAQYF

V gene: TRBV29-1
J gene: TRBJ2-5
clone size: many
D gene: -
CDR3 DNA: TGCAGCGTTGATTGGGAGACCCAGTACTTC
CDR3 protein: CSVDWETQYF

V gene: TRBV7-9
J gene: TRBJ2-7
clone size: few
D gene: -
CDR3 DNA: TGTGCCAGCAGCTTAGGGGGAGTGGTGGGCGAGCAGTACTTC
CDR3 protein: CASSLGGVVGEQYF

V gene: TRBV7-6
J gene: TRBJ2-1
clone size: medium-sized
D gene: -
CDR3 DNA: TGTGCCAGCAGCTTAGCGTCGGGGGCCGGCAATGAGCAGTTCTTC
CDR3 protein: CASSLASGAGNEQFF

V gene: TRBV10-2
J gene: TRBJ1-1
clone size: many
D gene: TRBD1
CDR3 DNA: TGCGCCAGCAGTGAGAGGTTAGGGTTGGGGGCAGGGGGTAATACTGAAGCTTTCTTT
CDR3 protein: CASSERLGLGAGGNTEAFF

V gene: TRBV2
J gene: TRBJ1-1
clone size: -
D gene: TRBD1
CDR3 DNA: TGTGCCAGCAGCGGAGCAGGGGGCTCGGCTGAAGCTTTCTTT
CDR3 protein: CASSGAGGSAEAFF

V gene: TRBV6-4
J gene: TRBJ2-1
clone size: many
D gene: TRBD2
CDR3 DNA: TGTGCCAGCAGTGACTCTAGCGGGGGGGCCAATGAGCAGTTCTTC
CDR3 protein: CASSDSSGGANEQFF

V gene: TRBV7-8
J gene: TRBJ2-2
clone size: few
D gene: -
CDR3 DNA: TGTGCCAGCAGCCCCCAGGTCGTCACCGGGGAGCTGTTTTTT
CDR3 protein: CASSPQVVTGELFF

V gene: TRBV14
J gene: TRBJ2-3
clone size: many
D gene: -
CDR3 DNA: TGTGCCAGCAGCCAAGCCTTTGGGACGCAGTATTTT
CDR3 protein: CASSQAFGTQYF

V gene: TRBV7-8
J gene: TRBJ2-5
clone size: few
D gene: -
CDR3 DNA: TGTGCCAGCAGCCTGAGTGGGGGACCCGAGACCCAGTACTTC
CDR3 protein: CASSLSGGPETQYF

V gene: TRBV28
J gene: TRBJ2-5
clone size: -
D gene: -
CDR3 DNA: TGTGCCAGCAGTTTTGAAAAGGGGGAGACCCAGTACTTC
CDR3 protein: CASSFEKGETQYF

V gene: TRBV20-1
J gene: TRBJ2-3
clone size: many
D gene: TRBD2
CDR3 DNA: TGCAGTGCTAGAGATCTGCGGGGGGGACTCACAGATACGCAGTATTTT
CDR3 protein: CSARDLRGGLTDTQYF

V gene: TRBV7-6
J gene: TRBJ2-2
clone size: many
D gene: -
CDR3 DNA: TGTGCCAGCAGCTCCCTCCTAGGGGACACCGGGGAGCTGTTTTTT
CDR3 protein: CASSSLLGDTGELFF

V gene: TRBV9
J gene: TRBJ2-7
clone size: many
D gene: -
CDR3 DNA: TGTGCCAGCAGTCAGGGGGGGGCGAACTCCTACGAGCAGTACTTC
CDR3 protein: CASSQGGANSYEQYF

V gene: TRBV6-5
J gene: TRBJ2-7
clone size: -
D gene: -
CDR3 DNA: TGTGCCAGCAGTTACGAGAGGGATACCTACGAGCAGTACTTC
CDR3 protein: CASSYERDTYEQYF

V gene: TRBV20-1
J gene: TRBJ1-3
clone size: -
D gene: -
CDR3 DNA: TGCAGTGCTTCGGACATTACTGGAAACACCATATATTTT
CDR3 protein: CSASDITGNTIYF

V gene: TRBV5-1
J gene: TRBJ2-3
clone size: -
D gene: -
CDR3 DNA: TGCGCCAGCAGCTTGGGGGGGCGCGCAGATACGCAGTATTTT
CDR3 protein: CASSLGGRADTQYF

V gene: TRBV6-4
J gene: TRBJ1-2
clone size: few
D gene: -
CDR3 DNA: TGTGCCAGCAGTGGCGAGGCAGGAGTAGGCCCTAACTATGGCTACACCTTC
CDR3 protein: CASSGEAGVGPNYGYTF

V gene: TRBV19
J gene: TRBJ2-7
clone size: many
D gene: -
CDR3 DNA: TGTGCCAGTAGTTTGCAGCCCTCCTACGAGCAGTACTTC
CDR3 protein: CASSLQPSYEQYF

V gene: TRBV29-1
J gene: TRBJ2-3
clone size: -
D gene: -
CDR3 DNA: TGCAGCGTTGAAGGCTCCACAGATACGCAGTATTTT
CDR3 protein: CSVEGSTDTQYF

V gene: TRBV4-1
J gene: TRBJ2-5
clone size: many
D gene: -
CDR3 DNA: TGCGCCAGCAGCCAAGATAGTATGGCCAGGGAATGGAAGACCCAGTACTTC
CDR3 protein: CASSQDSMAREWKTQYF

V gene: TRBV16
J gene: TRBJ2-7
clone size: many
D gene: -
CDR3 DNA: TGTGCCAGCAGCGCACAGGATTCCTACGAGCAGTACTTC
CDR3 protein: CASSAQDSYEQYF

V gene: TRBV10-3
J gene: TRBJ2-2
clone size: -
D gene: -
CDR3 DNA: TGTGCCATCCGGGGAGGAGGGACTACCGGGGAGCTGTTTTTT
CDR3 protein: CAIRGGGTTGELFF

V gene: TRBV29-1
J gene: TRBJ1-2
clone size: many
D gene: -
CDR3 DNA: TGCAGCGTTGACCCACAGGGTTGGGGGAACTATGGCTACACCTTC
CDR3 protein: CSVDPQGWGNYGYTF

V gene: TRBV2
J gene: TRBJ1-6
clone size: many
D gene: TRBD1
CDR3 DNA: TGTGCCAGCAGGCGGGGACAGGTGAATTCACCCCTCCACTTT
CDR3 protein: CASRRGQVNSPLHF

V gene: TRBV11-2
J gene: TRBJ2-1
clone size: many
D gene: -
CDR3 DNA: TGTGCCAGCAGCTTGGGGCGGCAATCCTACAATGAGCAGTTCTTC
CDR3 protein: CASSLGRQSYNEQFF

V gene: TRBV27
J gene: TRBJ1-6
clone size: few
D gene: TRBD1
CDR3 DNA: TGTGCCAGCTGGTCGGGACAGATGGATTCACCCCTCCACTTT
CDR3 protein: CASWSGQMDSPLHF

V gene: TRBV7-9
J gene: TRBJ2-5
clone size: -
D gene: -
CDR3 DNA: TGTGCCAGCAGCTTAGCGGGATCTCCACCCTACGAGACCCAGTACTTC
CDR3 protein: CASSLAGSPPYETQYF

V gene: TRBV11-3
J gene: TRBJ2-5
clone size: -
D gene: -
CDR3 DNA: TGTGCCAGCAGCGGGGGTACCAAAGAGACCCAGTACTTC
CDR3 protein: CASSGGTKETQYF

V gene: TRBV10-3
J gene: TRBJ2-7
clone size: many
D gene: -
CDR3 DNA: TGTGCCATCAAAGGGTCGTCGGAGCAGTACTTC
CDR3 protein: CAIKGSSEQYF

V gene: TRBV30
J gene: TRBJ2-7
clone size: -
D gene: TRBD1
CDR3 DNA: TGTGCCTGGAGTCTGACAGGGGGTAACGAGCAGTACTTC
CDR3 protein: CAWSLTGGNEQYF

V gene: TRBV12-3/TRBV12-4
J gene: TRBJ1-1
clone size: few
D gene: -
CDR3 DNA: TGTGCCAGCAGTTTTGCCGCAGCCAACACTGAAGCTTTCTTT
CDR3 protein: CASSFAAANTEAFF

V gene: TRBV27
J gene: TRBJ2-7
clone size: few
D gene: -
CDR3 DNA: TGTGCCAGCAGTTTATTGACAGGAGGAGAGCAGTACTTC
CDR3 protein: CASSLLTGGEQYF

V gene: TRBV4-3
J gene: TRBJ2-2
clone size: many
D gene: -
CDR3 DNA: TGCGCCAGCAGCCAAGGTCCGGGGACCGGGGAGCTGTTTTTT
CDR3 protein: CASSQGPGTGELFF

V gene: TRBV12-3/TRBV12-4
J gene: TRBJ1-2
clone size: many
D gene: TRBD1
CDR3 DNA: TGTGCCAGCAGTTTAAATCCCCGGATTACAGGGGCGCTCGGTGGCTACACCTTC
CDR3 protein: CASSLNPRITGALGGYTF

V gene: TRBV3-1
J gene: TRBJ2-7
clone size: -
D gene: -
CDR3 DNA: TGTGCCAGCAGCCAAGATTCAACAGGAGTCTCCTACGAGCAGTACTTC
CDR3 protein: CASSQDSTGVSYEQYF

V gene: TRBV11-2
J gene: TRBJ2-7
clone size: few
D gene: -
CDR3 DNA: TGTGCCAGCAGCTTAGCATCCTACGAGCAGTACTTC
CDR3 protein: CASSLASYEQYF

V gene: TRBV10-3
J gene: TRBJ1-6
clone size: many
D gene: -
CDR3 DNA: TGTGCCATCAGTGCGGCAGTTGGAGGGGGGGCCCTCCACTTT
CDR3 protein: CAISAAVGGGALHF

V gene: TRBV2
J gene: TRBJ2-5
clone size: many
D gene: -
CDR3 DNA: TGTGCCAGCAAACCGAGCAAAGAGACCCAGTACTTC
CDR3 protein: CASKPSKETQYF

V gene: TRBV20-1
J gene: TRBJ1-4
clone size: few
D gene: TRBD1
CDR3 DNA: TGCAGTGCTAGAGATAGGCAGGGGGCGAGAGAAAAACTGTTTTTT
CDR3 protein: CSARDRQGAREKLFF

V gene: TRBV12-3/TRBV12-4
J gene: TRBJ2-1
clone size: -
D gene: -
CDR3 DNA: TGTGCCAGCTACCGGGGAAGCTCCTACAATGAGCAGTTCTTC
CDR3 protein: CASYRGSSYNEQFF

V gene: TRBV7-2
J gene: TRBJ1-2
clone size: -
D gene: -
CDR3 DNA: TGTGCCAGCAGCGACAGCCACCCCCTCTATGGCTACACCTTC
CDR3 protein: CASSDSHPLYGYTF

V gene: TRBV7-9
J gene: TRBJ2-2
clone size: few
D gene: -
CDR3 DNA: TGTGCCAGCAGCTTATTCGGCGGGGAGCTGTTTTTT
CDR3 protein: CASSLFGGELFF

V gene: TRBV20-1
J gene: TRBJ1-1
clone size: few
D gene: TRBD1
CDR3 DNA: TGCAGTGCTTCCAGGGGGCTAACTGAAGCTTTCTTT
CDR3 protein: CSASRGLTEAFF

V gene: TRBV11-2
J gene: TRBJ1-1
clone size: -
D gene: -
CDR3 DNA: TGTGCCAGCAGCTACGAGATGAACACTGAAGCTTTCTTT
CDR3 protein: CASSYEMNTEAFF

V gene: TRBV5-1
J gene: TRBJ2-1
clone size: many
D gene: TRBD2
CDR3 DNA: TGCGCCAGCAGTTTGGGACTAGCGGAAGGGAATGAGCAGTTCTTC
CDR3 protein: CASSLGLAEGNEQFF

V gene: TRBV19
J gene: TRBJ2-5
clone size: -
D gene: -
CDR3 DNA: TGTGCCAGTAGTCCGTTGAGGGGGGCCAGTTCGGTAGAGACCCAGTACTTC
CDR3 protein: CASSPLRGASSVETQYF

V gene: TRBV7-9
J gene: TRBJ2-5
clone size: many
D gene: TRBD2
CDR3 DNA: TGTGCCAGCAGCTCCACTAGCGGGGTACAAGAGACCCAGTACTTC
CDR3 protein: CASSSTSGVQETQYF

V gene: TRBV24-1
J gene: TRBJ2-7
clone size: many
D gene: TRBD2
CDR3 DNA: TGTGCCACCAGCGGGACTAGCGGGGGGACCTACGAGCAGTACTTC
CDR3 protein: CATSGTSGGTYEQYF

V gene: TRBV10-3
J gene: TRBJ2-7
clone size: many
D gene: -
CDR3 DNA: TGTGCCATCAGTGAGTCGGGCGGGCGGCTTTACGAGCAGTACTTC
CDR3 protein: CAISESGGRLYEQYF

V gene: TRBV3-1
J gene: TRBJ2-3
clone size: many
D gene: -
CDR3 DNA: TGTGCCAGCAGCCCCCTACTTCGCCCGGGGGATACGCAGTATTTT
CDR3 protein: CASSPLLRPGDTQYF

V gene: TRBV7-3
J gene: TRBJ2-2
clone size: -
D gene: -
CDR3 DNA: TGTGCCAGCAGCTTCCGCGGTCCCACCGGGGAGCTGTTTTTT
CDR3 protein: CASSFRGPTGELFF

V gene: TRBV29-1
J gene: TRBJ2-4
clone size: many
D gene: -
CDR3 DNA: TGCAGCGTTGCGGGTGTGGCGGGGCTAGCCAAAAACATTCAGTACTTC
CDR3 protein: CSVAGVAGLAKNIQYF